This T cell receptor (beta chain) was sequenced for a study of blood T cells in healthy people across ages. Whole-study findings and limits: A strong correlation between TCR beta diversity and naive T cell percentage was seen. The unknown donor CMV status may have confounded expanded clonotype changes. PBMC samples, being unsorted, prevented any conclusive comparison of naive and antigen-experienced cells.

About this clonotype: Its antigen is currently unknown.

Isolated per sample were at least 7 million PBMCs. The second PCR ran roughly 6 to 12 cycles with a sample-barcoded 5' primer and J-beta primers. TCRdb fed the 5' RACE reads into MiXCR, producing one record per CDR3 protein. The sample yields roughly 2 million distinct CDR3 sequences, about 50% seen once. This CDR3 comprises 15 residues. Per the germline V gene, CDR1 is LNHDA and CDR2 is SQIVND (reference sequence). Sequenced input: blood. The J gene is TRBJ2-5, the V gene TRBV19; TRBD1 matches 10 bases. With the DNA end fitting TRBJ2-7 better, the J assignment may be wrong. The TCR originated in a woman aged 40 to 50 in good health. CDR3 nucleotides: TGTGCCAGTAGTTCGACTGGGACAGGGGAGGACGAGCAGTACTTC. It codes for CASSSTGTGEDEQYF.